Listed here is a single TCR beta chain. The data belong to a study of blood T cell repertoires in COVID-19. Authors' methods: Counts of nucleated cells, estimated from reference gene primer amplification, were obtained. Sequencing was performed with immunoSEQ multiplex PCR; in TCRdb, only in-frame clones are kept and a portion is missing. V, J and clone size were drawn from that table, and D and trimming were deduced from the DNA. This sample has tens of thousands of clones, with 80% to 90% found just once. The CDR3 totals 14 residues. The germline V gene has CDR1 KGHSH and CDR2 LQKENI. V shed 4 bases and J shed 3 bases, with 12 bases lying between them.

The sequencing input was peripheral blood. The receptor was derived from a woman aged 55-75 years with acute or convalescent COVID-19. J is TRBJ1-1 and V is TRBV18; the D gene is possibly TRBD1 (5 bases). In nucleotides, the CDR3 is TGTGCCAGCTCACTTTCTAGGGGTGACACTGAAGCTTTCTTT. This gives the protein CASSLSRGDTEAFF.